This TCR beta chain was obtained from a study of T cell repertoires in cytomegalovirus infection. On the study more broadly: An indication of both CMV infection and matching HLA type came from public TCR beta signatures.

V gave up 6 bases and J gave up 0 bases, with 11 bases separating them. The CDR3 has 14 residues. Germline V gene lookup returns CDR1 SGHDN and CDR2 FVKESK. MiXCR was run by TCRdb on the reads, yielding one entry per CDR3 protein. The data show fewer than 550,000 distinct CDR3 sequences, about 15% seen once. This clonotype turned up a few times. The receptor comes from a human donor in good health (CMV status not recorded). Some clones in this sample may be carry-over from other donors' samples. The sequenced sample was CD8+ T cells from PBMCs. The rearrangement joins TRBV14 to TRBJ1-1; the D is unclear. The DNA for the CDR3 is TGTGCCAGCAGTCGGACTGACATGAACACTGAAGCTTTCTTT. Translated, it gives CASSRTDMNTEAFF.